A single sample is the source of the 22 T cell receptor beta chains below, sequenced in a study of blood T cell repertoires in COVID-19. Data came from immunoSEQ multiplex PCR; TCRdb stores just in-frame clones and leaves some out. The sample lists under 100,000 clones, more than 75% occurring once. The sample was peripheral blood. These receptors were obtained from a man in his sixties with acute or convalescent COVID-19.

The chain carries TRBV4-1 and TRBJ2-3; tentatively, D is TRBD1 (6 bases). CDR3 length equals 13 residues. Per germline, CDR1 MGHRA and CDR2 YSYEKL. V lost 3 bases and J 4 bases, leaving 8 bases between the germline ends. The CDR3 spells CASSHRGSDTQYF. The CDR3 DNA follows: TGCGCCAGCAGCCACAGGGGTTCAGATACGCAGTATTTT.

This clone was seen a single time. This rearrangement joins TRBV28 to TRBJ2-5; 8 bases align to TRBD1. Unmatched junction bases numbered 5, after V lost 4 bases and J lost 1 base. Germline lookup yields CDR1 MDHEN and CDR2 SYDVKM. CDR3 length: 15 residues. The CDR3 region is CASSSLGTGQETQYF. The DNA for the CDR3 is TGTGCCAGCAGTTCCCTGGGGACAGGCCAAGAGACCCAGTACTTC.

The chain is built from TRBV30 and TRBJ2-7, with 9 bases that match TRBD1. Unmatched junction bases numbered 10, after V lost 5 bases and J lost 5 bases. CDR1 is GTSNPN and CDR2 is SVGIG in the germline V gene (reference sequence). CDR3 length equals 14 residues. The CDR3 is CAWGLGTGKDEQYF. CDR3 DNA sequence: TGTGCCTGGGGCCTCGGGACAGGGAAAGACGAGCAGTACTTC.

This clone was observed a single time. V gene TRBV27 combines with J gene TRBJ1-2; TRBD1 is a possible D gene (5 bases). The V end was cut by 6 bases, the J end by 1 base, with 15 bases between. The CDR3 extends over 15 amino acids. Per the germline V gene, CDR1 is MNHEY and CDR2 is SMNVEV (reference sequence). The CDR3 is CASSPERGFNYGYTF. The CDR3 bases are TGTGCCAGCAGCCCGGAGCGGGGGTTTAACTATGGCTACACCTTC.

In its sample, this clone was seen many times. The chain has TRBV2 and TRBJ1-1, with no clear D. Deletions cut 2 bases from V and 11 bases from J, with 15 bases between. CDR3 size: 13 residues. Germline CDR1 and CDR2: SNHLY and FYNNEI. The CDR3 here is CASSESATPGAFF. The CDR3 DNA reads as TGTGCCAGCAGTGAAAGCGCCACGCCCGGGGCTTTCTTT.

The chain combines TRBV5-5 with TRBJ1-1; weak D call: TRBD1 (5 bases). With 3 bases removed from V and 1 base from J, the gap between germline ends came to 13 bases. Germline CDR1 reads SGHKS; CDR2 reads YYEKEE (reference sequence). The CDR3 is made up of 15 amino acids. CDR3 DNA: TGTGCCAGCAGCTCCCTGCCGGGGGGGAACACTGAAGCTTTCTTT. It translates to CASSSLPGGNTEAFF. The entire variable domain, with the rest obtained from reference TRBV5-5 and TRBJ1-1, is as follows: DAGVTQSPTHLIKTRGQQVTLRCSPISGHKSVSWYQQVLGQGPQFIFQYYEKEERGRGNFPDRFSARQFPNYSSELNVNALLLGDSALYLCASSSLPGGNTEAFFGQGTRLTVV.

The chain couples TRBV9 to TRBJ1-6; unclear D gene. This CDR3 has 15 amino acids. Germline lookup yields CDR1 SGDLS and CDR2 YYNGEE. V lost 0 bases and J 5 bases, leaving 9 bases between the germline ends. The CDR3 DNA sequence: TGTGCCAGCAGCGTAGACGGGAGGGATAATTCACCCCTCCACTTT. It translates to CASSVDGRDNSPLHF.

This clone was detected only a few times. The chain combines TRBV5-1 with TRBJ2-5; 9 bases line up with TRBD2. Germline V CDR1 and CDR2: SGHRS, YFSETQ. The CDR3 length is 15 residues. The J segment lost 5 bases and the V segment lost 0 bases, leaving 5 bases of the junction unmatched. CDR3 in amino acids: CASSLESGGWETQYF. CDR3 DNA sequence: TGCGCCAGCAGCTTGGAAAGCGGGGGGTGGGAGACCCAGTACTTC.

The rearrangement links TRBV6-5 to TRBJ2-7, with 12 nucleotides matching TRBD2. V was clipped by 6 bases and J by 4 bases; unmatched bases: 4. Germline CDR1 MNHEY, CDR2 SVGAGI. The CDR3 is 14 residues long. The CDR3 protein is CASRATSGGYEQYF. CDR3 coding DNA: TGTGCCAGCAGGGCCACTAGCGGGGGGTACGAGCAGTACTTC.

V is TRBV5-5 and J is TRBJ2-3; 7 bases align to TRBD1. Germline V gene lookup returns CDR1 SGHKS and CDR2 YYEKEE (reference sequence). With V trimmed by 3 bases and J by 2 bases, 9 bases remained unmatched. The CDR3 runs to 16 residues. CDR3 sequence: CASSSDNTGVTDTQYF. Written as DNA, the CDR3 is TGTGCCAGCAGCTCGGACAATACAGGGGTCACAGATACGCAGTATTTT.

The V call is TRBV12-3 or TRBV12-4, the J call TRBJ1-2, with a possible D match to TRBD1 (5 bases). The V end was cut by 5 bases, the J end by 8 bases, with 12 bases between. The CDR3 has 12 residues. Written as DNA, the CDR3 is TGTGCCAGCAGTGTAGGTAGGGGCGGCTACACCTTC. Its protein product is CASSVGRGGYTF.

The chain carries TRBV29-1 and TRBJ2-7, with D perhaps TRBD2 (5 bases). The length of the CDR3 is 14 residues. Germline-derived CDR1 and CDR2 are SQVTM and ANQGSEA. V lost 3 bases and J lost 6, with 18 bases in between. CDR3 nucleotides: TGCAGCGTTGAGACCGGGGTGGGCTTTTCCGAGCAGTACTTC. Its protein is CSVETGVGFSEQYF.

The genes are TRBV29-1 and TRBJ2-4; perhaps TRBD2 as D (5 bases). CDR3 length: 15 residues. CDR1 and CDR2 (germline): SQVTM, ANQGSEA. Trimming stripped 2 bases from V and 6 bases from J, with 17 bases between. This CDR3 is CSVESRNREGNIQYF. The CDR3 region has the DNA TGCAGCGTTGAAAGCCGTAATCGTGAGGGAAACATTCAGTACTTC.

V gene TRBV5-1 combines with J gene TRBJ1-2; TRBD1 might be the D (5 bases). Trimming pared 1 base from V and 5 bases from J, leaving 9 bases between. The CDR3 contains 13 residues. The germline gives CDR1 SGHRS, CDR2 YFSETQ. The CDR3 DNA is TGCGCCAGCAGCTTGACAGGAACTTATGGCTACACCTTC. Its translation: CASSLTGTYGYTF.

The V and J genes are TRBV4-2 and TRBJ1-4; D is uncertain. The CDR3 has 15 amino acids. V shed 0 bases and J shed 6 bases, with 11 bases lying between them. From germline, CDR1 is LGHNA and CDR2 YNFKEQ. The CDR3 spells CASSQEEHGDEKLFF. The CDR3 DNA reads as TGTGCCAGCAGCCAAGAGGAGCACGGGGATGAAAAACTGTTTTTT.

The V call is TRBV5-4, the J call TRBJ2-1, with D maybe TRBD2 (5 bases). The germline V gene has CDR1 SGHNT and CDR2 YYREEE (reference sequence). V was trimmed by 3 bases and J by 6 bases, leaving 13 bases between them. The CDR3 contains 14 residues. The CDR3 DNA sequence: TGTGCCAGCAGCTGGGTAGGGAGTCGCAATGAGCAGTTCTTC. It yields the protein CASSWVGSRNEQFF.

The chain links TRBV7-9 to TRBJ2-1; D perhaps matches TRBD2 (5 bases). With 4 bases removed from V and 5 bases from J, the gap between germline ends came to 18 bases. The CDR3 is 16 residues long. The V gene's germline CDR1 is SEHNR and CDR2 FQNEAQ (reference sequence). This chain's CDR3 is CASSSGLTSTDNEQFF. The CDR3 DNA reads TGTGCCAGCAGCTCCGGACTCACGAGTACCGACAATGAGCAGTTCTTC. Looking up the rest from reference TRBV7-9 and TRBJ2-1 gives the full variable domain: DTGVSQNPRHKITKRGQNVTFRCDPISEHNRLYWYRQTLGQGPEFLTYFQNEAQLEKSRLLSDRFSAERPKGSFSTLEIQRTEQGDSAMYLCASSSGLTSTDNEQFFGPGTRLTVL.

This chain uses TRBV3-1 (or the pseudogene TRBV3-2) with TRBJ2-1, with a possible D match to TRBD2 (7 bases). CDR3 size: 15 residues. V lost 1 base to trimming and J lost 6 bases, with 13 bases between them. Germline V gene lookup returns CDR1 LGHDT and CDR2 YNNKEL (reference sequence). Here the CDR3 DNA reads TGTGCCAGCAGCCAAGGGAAGGGGGGGCGCAATGAGCAGTTCTTC. This encodes CASSQGKGGRNEQFF.

This sequence joins TRBV5-1 and TRBJ2-7; 8 bases are a match to TRBD2. Trimming removed 0 bases from V and 0 bases from J; junction bases left unmatched: 5. The CDR3 runs to 16 residues. CDR1 is SGHRS, CDR2 YFSETQ, per germline. CDR3 sequence: CASSLVAGRASYEQYF. CDR3 DNA sequence: TGCGCCAGCAGCTTGGTGGCCGGGAGGGCCTCCTACGAGCAGTACTTC.

The chain carries TRBV28 and TRBJ2-1, with 14 bases identical to TRBD2. The germline V gene has CDR1 MDHEN and CDR2 SYDVKM. This CDR3 spans 20 amino acids. Trimming at V came to 9 bases and at J to 1 base, leaving 17 bases not matched to a gene. The CDR3 DNA follows: TGTGCCAGTCCGCCCTCACCGGGACTAGCGGGAGTCAGGTCCTACAATGAGCAGTTCTTC. Residues: CASPPSPGLAGVRSYNEQFF.

This rearrangement joins TRBV6-5 to TRBJ1-2, with a tentative D call TRBD1 (5 bases). CDR1 is MNHEY, CDR2 SVGAGI, per germline. The CDR3 length is 14 residues. V lost 6 bases to trimming and J lost 8 bases, with 19 bases between them. CDR3 sequence: CASRARGGARGYTF. The CDR3 DNA is TGTGCCAGCAGGGCCCGGGGAGGGGCAAGGGGCTACACCTTC.

The chain is built from TRBV5-6 and TRBJ1-3; a weak D match, TRBD1 (5 bases). In germline, CDR1 is SGHDT, CDR2 YYEEEE. The V gene lost 3 bases and the J gene lost 0 bases, with 10 bases spanning the gap. CDR3 length equals 15 residues. The CDR3 DNA reads as TGTGCCAGCAGCTCCCCGGACATCTCTGGAAACACCATATATTTT. Translating gives CASSSPDISGNTIYF.